These 12 T cell receptor beta chains share one sample of origin, sequenced in a study of shared clonotypes between healthy human individuals. Sequencing used immunoSEQ multiplex PCR; TCRdb keeps in-frame clones, though not all of them. This table holds under 2,000,000 clones, about 95% found once. Positively selected for CCR7, the CD45RO-negative cells used as naive CD8 cells excluded terminally differentiated effector memory CD45RA+ cells. Sequenced material: naive CD8+ T cells sorted from blood. Receptor source: a man between 18 and 35 years old in good health.

The gene calls are TRBV6-6 and TRBJ2-5; 12 bases map to TRBD1. Losses at the gene ends were 6 bases for V and 4 bases for J; bases not matched to a gene: 9. From germline, CDR1 is MNHNY and CDR2 SVGAGI (reference sequence). CDR3 length: 16 amino acids. CDR3 nucleotide sequence: TGTGCCAGCAGCCACCCCGGGACAGGGGGCGCAGAGACCCAGTACTTC. Encoded protein: CASSHPGTGGAETQYF.

CDR3 sequence reads: CASSLVGPREEGEKLFF. In nucleotides, the CDR3 is TGTGCCAGCAGCTTAGTGGGACCGCGGGAGGAAGGTGAAAAACTGTTTTTT. The chain joins TRBV11-2 to TRBJ1-4; a weak D match, TRBD1 (5 bases). Per the germline V gene, CDR1 is SGHAT and CDR2 is FQNNGV. V gave up 1 base and J gave up 7 bases, with 19 bases separating them. The CDR3 length is 17 residues.

V is TRBV10-1 and J is TRBJ1-1; D may be TRBD1 (5 bases). With 3 bases removed from V and 5 bases from J, the gap between germline ends came to 19 bases. The germline V gene has CDR1 WNHNN and CDR2 SYGVQD (reference sequence). There are 16 residues in the CDR3. The CDR3 loop reads CASSESGGDLGTEAFF. CDR3 bases: TGCGCCAGCAGTGAAAGTGGGGGGGACCTGGGGACTGAAGCTTTCTTT.

The chain employs TRBV7-3 and TRBJ2-3; 8 nucleotides align to TRBD2. This CDR3 is 15 amino acids long. Germline CDR1 and CDR2: SGHTA and FQGTGA. After removal of 2 bases from V and 3 bases from J, the junction contained 4 bases not matched to a gene. The CDR3 region is CASSLPGGGTDTQYF. The CDR3 nucleotides read TGTGCCAGCAGCTTACCGGGAGGGGGGACAGATACGCAGTATTTT.

The chain has TRBV30 and TRBJ2-3; 8 positions agree with TRBD2. CDR1 GTSNPN and CDR2 SVGIG come from the germline V gene (reference sequence). Losses at the gene ends were 3 bases for V and 5 bases for J; bases not matched to a gene: 10. CDR3 length: 15 residues. The CDR3 region is CAWRGTGGPGDTQYF. The DNA of the CDR3 is TGTGCCTGGAGGGGCACGGGAGGGCCCGGAGATACGCAGTATTTT.

V usage is TRBV28 and J usage is TRBJ2-3; D is uncertain. The CDR3 is made up of 15 amino acids. Germline CDR1 is MDHEN and CDR2 is SYDVKM. Deletions cut 5 bases from V and 0 bases from J, with 12 bases between. CDR3 residues: CASSIIQASTDTQYF. In DNA form, the CDR3 reads TGTGCCAGCAGTATAATCCAGGCTAGCACAGATACGCAGTATTTT.

This clone showed up just once. The rearrangement uses TRBV6-6 and TRBJ2-7; 7 bases are shared with TRBD2. The CDR3 is 16 residues long. V shed 5 bases and J 2 bases; nucleotides not matched to a gene: 12. The V gene's germline CDR1 is MNHNY and CDR2 SVGAGI (reference sequence). The CDR3 region is CASSIRASGGAYEQYF. The CDR3 DNA reads as TGTGCCAGCAGTATCAGGGCTAGCGGAGGGGCCTACGAGCAGTACTTC.

V and J are TRBV2 and TRBJ2-3; D ambiguous. Germline assignment: CDR1 SNHLY and CDR2 FYNNEI. Trimming left V 7 bases short and J 5 bases short, with 7 bases between. The CDR3 is made up of 11 amino acids. CDR3 DNA sequence: TGTGCCAGCAATCAAGTAGATACGCAGTATTTT. Its protein product is CASNQVDTQYF.

The J gene is TRBJ2-1, the V gene TRBV11-2; D is undetermined. Germline assignment: CDR1 SGHAT and CDR2 FQNNGV. Trimming shortened V by 2 bases and J by 0 bases, and 8 bases separated the two germline ends. This CDR3 is 15 amino acids long. For the CDR3, the DNA is TGTGCCAGCAGCTTACTACAGAGCTCCTACAATGAGCAGTTCTTC. It is translated as CASSLLQSSYNEQFF.

The chain has TRBV11-2 and TRBJ1-1; D not certain. Trimming removed 5 bases from V and 2 bases from J, with 6 bases in between. CDR3 length equals 12 residues. The germline V gene has CDR1 SGHAT and CDR2 FQNNGV. The chain's CDR3 is CASSGLNTEAFF. The CDR3 coding sequence is TGTGCCAGCAGCGGACTTAACACTGAAGCTTTCTTT.

The rearrangement joins TRBV27 to TRBJ1-5, with D unclear. Germline loops: CDR1 MNHEY, CDR2 SMNVEV (reference sequence). The CDR3 is made up of 13 amino acids. V was cut by 5 bases and J by 7 bases, with 12 bases left in between. Here the CDR3 reads CASSERNYQPQHF. The CDR3 bases are TGTGCCAGCAGTGAACGAAACTACCAGCCCCAGCATTTT.

V usage is TRBV5-1 and J usage is TRBJ1-2; 11 bases map to TRBD1. The CDR3 runs to 15 residues. With 3 bases clipped from V and 7 bases from J, the junction kept 8 bases outside the gene matches. Germline V CDR1 and CDR2: SGHRS, YFSETQ. The CDR3 DNA follows: TGCGCCAGCAGCTCCGACCCGGGGACAGGGGGTGGCTACACCTTC. It specifies CASSSDPGTGGGYTF.